The entry below gives a single TCR beta chain sequence along with its context. Its antigen is unidentified. The data were obtained in a study of blood T cells in healthy people across ages. Study results and limitations: TCR beta diversity per million T cells fell roughly linearly with age.

PCR was performed a second time for roughly 7 to 11 cycles using a sample-barcoded 5' primer and a J-beta primer mix. Every cDNA molecule carried a tag from a template-switch adaptor bearing 12 random nucleotides. TCRdb processed the 5' RACE reads anew with MiXCR; each CDR3 protein has one entry. The sample has about 700,000 distinct CDR3 sequences; approximately 30% are singletons. Each sample provided at least 5.5 micrograms of extracted total RNA. V lost 4 bases and J 11 bases, leaving 19 bases between the germline ends. This CDR3 has 14 residues. This sequence was found in a woman older than 75 in good health. The chain is built from TRBV12-3 or TRBV12-4 and TRBJ2-3; possible D gene TRBD1, 5 bases. The sequencing sample was made of blood. Written as DNA, the CDR3 is TGTGCCAGCAGTTGGGGCAGAAACACAGATGTGCAGTATTTT. It is translated as CASSWGRNTDVQYF.